The 9 T cell receptor beta chains in this list originate from one sample, sequenced in a study of beta chain features in type 1 diabetes. cDNA synthesis used the whole RNA isolate, giving expressed TCRB sequences. Produced via immunoSEQ multiplex PCR; TCRdb's table is partial and in-frame only. The sample contains hundreds of thousands of clones, about 17% of which appear only once. The material sequenced was naive CD4+ T cells from blood. The receptors originated from a woman between 18 and 29 years old in good health.

This chain connects TRBV9 to TRBJ2-2, with 13 bases identical to TRBD2. Losses at the gene ends were 4 bases for V and 7 bases for J; bases not matched to a gene: 10. The CDR3 extends over 17 amino acids. Germline V gives CDR1 SGDLS, CDR2 YYNGEE. As DNA, the CDR3 is TGTGCCAGCAGCATCCGGACTAGCGGGAGTCGAGGCGGGGAGCTGTTTTTT. As protein: CASSIRTSGSRGGELFF.

In this sample, this clone turned up a few times. The CDR3 protein is CASSDSGTLAYEQYF. As DNA, the CDR3 is TGTGCCAGCAGTGACTCCGGGACACTAGCCTACGAGCAGTACTTC. The V gene is TRBV25-1, the J gene TRBJ2-7; possible D gene TRBD1, 6 bases. CDR3 length equals 15 residues. Germline V lookup: CDR1 MGHDK, CDR2 SYGVNS. V gave up 3 bases and J gave up 2 bases, with 14 bases separating them.

The chain joins TRBV9 to TRBJ2-1, with TRBD2 identical over 7 bases. The CDR3 sequence is 16 residues long. Trimming at V came to 0 bases and at J to 2 bases, leaving 5 bases not matched to a gene. Germline-derived CDR1 and CDR2 are SGDLS and YYNGEE. This chain's CDR3 is CASSVAGGGAYNEQFF. CDR3 coding DNA: TGTGCCAGCAGCGTAGCGGGGGGAGGGGCCTACAATGAGCAGTTCTTC.

This clone has more than one count but fewer than ten. This chain joins TRBV7-2 and TRBJ2-5, with 10 bases matching TRBD1. This CDR3 has 16 amino acids. Germline loops: CDR1 SGHTA, CDR2 FQGNSA. Unmatched junction bases numbered 8, after V lost 5 bases and J lost 2 bases. The CDR3, as DNA: TGTGCCAGCAGCCAGAACGGACAGGGGGTACAAGAGACCCAGTACTTC. Protein sequence: CASSQNGQGVQETQYF.

The J gene is TRBJ2-7, the V gene TRBV25-1, with a tentative D call TRBD2 (6 bases). This CDR3 region has 14 residues. Germline V gene sequence: CDR1 MGHDK, CDR2 SYGVNS. Trimming shortened V by 10 bases and J by 3 bases, and 19 bases separated the two germline ends. As DNA, the CDR3 is TGTGCCACCGGGGAGGTCGGTGGGGTCTACGAGCAGTACTTC. Translated, it gives CATGEVGGVYEQYF.

With respect to this clone: Other DNA sequences in the same sample also yield this CDR3. This chain joins TRBV18 and TRBJ1-3, with D unclear. The germline CDR1 and CDR2 sequences are KGHSH and LQKENI. The CDR3 runs to 13 residues. Trimming stripped 3 bases from V and 0 bases from J, with 3 bases between. CDR3 amino acids: CASSPDSGNTIYF. CDR3 coding DNA: TGTGCCAGCTCACCGGACTCTGGAAACACCATATATTTT.

This clone was found a few times. The CDR3 loop is CSVRYLYEQYF. The CDR3 DNA reads as TGCAGCGTTCGATATCTCTACGAGCAGTACTTC. The gene calls are TRBV29-1 and TRBJ2-7; D unclear. The CDR3 covers 11 residues. Germline-derived CDR1 and CDR2 are SQVTM and ANQGSEA. V was clipped by 5 bases and J by 3 bases, with 8 bases between them.

The chain links TRBV19 to TRBJ1-5, with D perhaps matching TRBD1 (6 bases). CDR3 length equals 14 residues. The V gene's germline CDR1 is LNHDA and CDR2 SQIVND (reference sequence). V dropped 3 bases and J dropped 8 bases, with 14 bases sitting between them. Here the CDR3 DNA reads TGTGCCAGTAGTATCCGGTGGGGGCGGAAGCCCCAGCATTTT. Amino acid sequence: CASSIRWGRKPQHF.

This clone came up a few times. The chain recombines TRBV7-9 with TRBJ2-7, with 12 bases identical to TRBD2. The V and J ends lost 5 bases and 2 bases, in that order; junction bases with no gene match: 1. Germline V gives CDR1 SEHNR, CDR2 FQNEAQ (reference sequence). The CDR3 has 14 amino acids. In nucleotides, the CDR3 is TGTGCCAGCAGCGGACTAGCGGGGACCTACGAGCAGTACTTC. Its protein is CASSGLAGTYEQYF.